Described below is a single T cell receptor (beta chain) sequence and its context. The data were taken from a study of shared clonotypes between healthy human individuals. TCRdb's table, derived via immunoSEQ multiplex PCR, lists solely in-frame clones and lacks some. The sample lists over a million clones, 70% to 80% seen once, with roughly 0.55% in the top ten. This CDR3 has 14 amino acids. CDR1 is MNHNY, CDR2 SVGAGI, per germline (reference sequence). After removal of 6 bases from V and 3 bases from J, the junction contained 7 bases not matched to a gene. Among the donors, all were Caucasian adults who lived in Nashville, Tennessee.

The clonotype comes from a man younger than 30 in good health. Some clones in this sample may be carry-over from other donors' samples. The chain has TRBV6-6 and TRBJ1-2; 7 positions match TRBD1. The sequenced sample consisted of memory CD4+ T cells from PBMCs. The sample's subset: CD45RA-negative fraction. This CDR3 is CASSSQGSHYGYTF. The CDR3 nucleotides are TGTGCCAGCAGCTCACAGGGGTCACACTATGGCTACACCTTC.